The 8 T cell receptor beta chains listed next were all sequenced from one sample in a study of CD8 T cells in ankylosing spondylitis. TCRdb reprocessed the 5' RACE reads with MiXCR, giving one entry per CDR3 protein. The table has some 150,000 distinct CDR3 sequences, 10% to 12% seen once; the top ten hold less than 5%. Specimen: blood, either unsorted or a sorted T cell fraction (not recorded which). Receptors were obtained from a female donor with ankylosing spondylitis or in good health (not recorded which).

This clonotype has a count of ten or more. This chain connects TRBV4-1 to TRBJ2-1; 10 nucleotides agree with TRBD2. Germline CDR1 MGHRA, CDR2 YSYEKL. Unmatched junction bases numbered 14, after V lost 0 bases and J lost 9 bases. CDR3 length: 18 residues. The CDR3 DNA reads TGCGCCAGCAGCCAAGATCCTAGCGGGAGTTATCTGGCCGGTGAGCAGTTCTTC. Its translation: CASSQDPSGSYLAGEQFF.

There are a few counts of this clonotype. This chain connects TRBV27 to TRBJ1-5; D is unresolved. The CDR3 covers 13 residues. V was cut by 3 bases and J by 15 bases, with 18 bases left in between. The germline V gene encodes CDR1 MNHEY and CDR2 SMNVEV (reference sequence). The CDR3, as DNA: TGTGCCAGCAGTTTCCTTGGGCCCCCGGATCTGCATTTT. Its protein product is CASSFLGPPDLHF.

This clonotype has ten or more counts. This rearrangement joins TRBV7-2 to TRBJ1-1; D gene ambiguous. Germline V gene sequence: CDR1 SGHTA, CDR2 FQGNSA. The germline V and J ends were trimmed by 3 bases and 2 bases, with 7 bases remaining between them. The CDR3 length is 13 residues. The CDR3, as DNA: TGTGCCAGCAGCTTTTCCGGAAACACTGAAGCTTTCTTT. This codes for CASSFSGNTEAFF.

CDR3: CATCASGGPDTQYF. CDR3 nucleotides: TGTGCCACCTGTGCATCGGGAGGGCCGGATACGCAGTATTTT. The chain links TRBV24-1 to TRBJ2-3; 8 bases fit TRBD2. Germline V gene sequence: CDR1 KGHDR, CDR2 SFDVKD. The ends lost 9 bases at V and 6 bases at J; junction bases unmatched: 10. This CDR3 has 14 amino acids.

This clonotype has at least ten counts. The rearrangement uses TRBV28 and TRBJ1-1; 8 bases fit TRBD1. The germline gives CDR1 MDHEN, CDR2 SYDVKM. The V segment lost 1 base and the J segment 4 bases; nucleotides outside the gene matches: 5. This CDR3 region has 15 residues. CDR3 residues: CASSLFRGRGTEAFF. In DNA, the CDR3 is TGTGCCAGCAGTTTATTCAGGGGGCGAGGCACTGAAGCTTTCTTT.

This CDR3 reads CASSLLRGSNQPQHF. DNA for the CDR3: TGTGCCAGCAGTTTACTCAGGGGTAGCAATCAGCCCCAGCATTTT. This chain uses TRBV28 with TRBJ1-5; tentatively, D is TRBD1 (6 bases). Trimming took 2 bases from V and 0 from J, leaving 8 bases between them. CDR3 length equals 15 residues. CDR1 is MDHEN, CDR2 SYDVKM, per germline.

In its sample, this clonotype was seen many times. The genes are TRBV20-1 and TRBJ2-7; TRBD2 aligns across 13 bases. Trimming cost V 2 bases and J 1 base; bases outside gene matches: 8. Germline V gene data show CDR1 as DFQATT and CDR2 as SNEGSKA (reference sequence). This CDR3 is 17 amino acids long. DNA of the CDR3: TGCAGTGCTAGAAACTCCGGGACTAGCGGGGTATCCTACGAGCAGTACTTC. This encodes CSARNSGTSGVSYEQYF.

This clonotype showed up many times. The rearrangement uses TRBV11-2 and TRBJ1-4, with a tentative D call TRBD1 (6 bases). Germline V gene data show CDR1 as SGHAT and CDR2 as FQNNGV. CDR3 length: 17 residues. With 2 bases removed from V and 1 base from J, the gap between germline ends came to 14 bases. CDR3 sequence (DNA): TGTGCCAGCAGCTTACGCGGGGGGCTTGGAACTAATGAAAAACTGTTTTTT. Translating gives CASSLRGGLGTNEKLFF. The full variable domain, completed using reference TRBV11-2 and TRBJ1-4, is EAGVAQSPRYKIIEKRQSVAFWCNPISGHATLYWYQQILGQGPKLLIQFQNNGVVDDSQLPKDRFSAERLKGVDSTLKIQPAKLEDSAVYLCASSLRGGLGTNEKLFFGSGTQLSVL.